Presented here are 5 T cell receptor beta chains from one specimen sequenced in a study of blood T cells in healthy people across ages. The use of a sample-barcoded 5' primer and a J-beta primer mix characterized a second PCR of about 7 to 12 cycles. TCRdb independently ran MiXCR on the 5' RACE reads; one entry per CDR3 protein. Among approximately 780,000 distinct CDR3 sequences listed, around a quarter were seen once. The same specimen was also included in a second study, on T cells of mothers and their children.

The sample comprised blood. The source is a boy between 10 and 17 years old in good health.

The chain has TRBV29-1 and TRBJ2-7, with TRBD2 matching 7 bases. The CDR3 totals 12 residues. Germline assignment: CDR1 SQVTM and CDR2 ANQGSEA. V dropped 4 bases and J dropped 4; count of bases not matched to a gene: 4. The chain's CDR3 is CSVGDGGYEQYF. CDR3 nucleotide sequence: TGCAGCGTTGGAGACGGGGGGTACGAGCAGTACTTC.

This clonotype has just a few counts. The gene calls are TRBV7-8 and TRBJ1-4; unclear D gene. The germline V gene has CDR1 SGHVS and CDR2 FQNEAQ. The germline V and J ends were trimmed by 1 base and 0 bases, with 12 bases remaining between them. CDR3 length: 17 amino acids. In nucleotides, the CDR3 is TGTGCCAGCAGCTTAGAGGTCCGGGAAACAACTAATGAAAAACTGTTTTTT. This translates into CASSLEVRETTNEKLFF.

The chain is built from TRBV4-1 and TRBJ2-5, with D possibly TRBD1 on 6 matching bases. The last part of the DNA fits TRBJ2-7 better; the J call may be wrong. This CDR3 is built from 16 residues. CDR1 and CDR2 (germline): MGHRA, YSYEKL. CDR3 sequence reads: CASSPQTIRGSYEQYF. As DNA, the CDR3 is TGCGCCAGCAGCCCACAGACGATCAGGGGATCCTACGAGCAGTACTTC.

The rearrangement links TRBV28 to TRBJ1-2; D unresolved. V was clipped by 4 bases and J by 4 bases, with 10 bases between them. CDR3 length: 13 amino acids. Per the germline V gene, CDR1 is MDHEN and CDR2 is SYDVKM. CDR3 residues: CASSSGSVYGYTF. CDR3 sequence (DNA): TGTGCCAGCAGTTCGGGGTCAGTCTATGGCTACACCTTC.

CDR3 in amino acids: CASSRSSPGLLYDPNEKLFF. CDR3 nucleotides: TGTGCCAGCAGCCGAAGTTCCCCGGGACTCTTGTATGACCCTAATGAAAAACTGTTTTTT. This rearrangement joins TRBV3-1 to TRBJ1-4; possibly TRBD1 for D (5 bases). V was pared by 4 bases and J by 3 bases, with 27 bases between. Germline CDR1 reads LGHDT; CDR2 reads YNNKEL (reference sequence). This CDR3 spans 20 amino acids.